A selection of T cell receptor beta chains follows, all from one sample in a study. MiXCR, run by TCRdb on the RT-PCR reads, gives a single entry per CDR3 protein. There are almost 700,000 distinct CDR3 sequences in the sample; approximately 14% occur only once, and 3.6% lies in the top ten. Material: memory CD4+ T cells from blood. The receptors derive from a female donor in good health, serving as a healthy control. CDR3s include the opening cysteine and the closing phenylalanine or tryptophan. Each record gives: J gene, V gene, D gene, clone size, CDR3 DNA, CDR3 protein. The D gene is left open where the match is weak. Clone size is stated in some rows and not others, as once, few, many or a class when expanded.

j_gene: TRBJ2-1; v_gene: TRBV6-2/TRBV6-3; d_gene: .; abundance: many; CDR3nt: TGTGCCAGCAGTACTACAGGTTACAATGAGCAGTTCTTC; CDR3aa: CASSTTGYNEQFF
j_gene: TRBJ2-1; v_gene: TRBV7-6; d_gene: TRBD2; abundance: .; CDR3nt: TGTGCCAGCAGCTCCCTACTAGCGGGGGGGTCGGATGAGCAGTTCTTC; CDR3aa: CASSSLLAGGSDEQFF
j_gene: TRBJ1-3; v_gene: TRBV7-6; d_gene: TRBD1; abundance: many; CDR3nt: TGTGCCAGCAGCTTACAGGGGGCGACGGGAAACACCATATATTTT; CDR3aa: CASSLQGATGNTIYF
j_gene: TRBJ1-2; v_gene: TRBV2; d_gene: TRBD1; abundance: .; CDR3nt: TGTGCCAGCAGTAGAGAAACAGGGGGTGTTGGCTACACCTTC; CDR3aa: CASSRETGGVGYTF
j_gene: TRBJ2-3; v_gene: TRBV6-2/TRBV6-3; d_gene: .; abundance: .; CDR3nt: TGTGCCAGCAGTTACTTACAGGACACAGATACGCAGTATTTT; CDR3aa: CASSYLQDTDTQYF
j_gene: TRBJ2-4; v_gene: TRBV28; d_gene: .; abundance: .; CDR3nt: TGTGCCAGCAGTTTGGCCTCGCAGGGCCTAAACATTCAGTACTTC; CDR3aa: CASSLASQGLNIQYF
j_gene: TRBJ1-2; v_gene: TRBV20-1; d_gene: .; abundance: few; CDR3nt: TGCAGTCCGACAACACAGGGCAACTATGGCTACACCTTC; CDR3aa: CSPTTQGNYGYTF
j_gene: TRBJ2-3; v_gene: TRBV9; d_gene: TRBD2; abundance: .; CDR3nt: TGTGCCAGCAGCGCCGGGACTAGCATGATAGATACGCGGTATTTT; CDR3aa: CASSAGTSMIDTRYF
j_gene: TRBJ2-2; v_gene: TRBV12-3/TRBV12-4; d_gene: TRBD2; abundance: .; CDR3nt: TGTGCCATAAGGGGACTAGCTGACACCGGGGAGCTGTTTTTT; CDR3aa: CAIRGLADTGELFF
j_gene: TRBJ1-1; v_gene: TRBV18; d_gene: .; abundance: .; CDR3nt: TGTGCCAGCTCCCCCAAGGGAAGACAGCCCGGATGGGACACTGAAGCTTTCTTT; CDR3aa: CASSPKGRQPGWDTEAFF
j_gene: TRBJ2-5; v_gene: TRBV7-8; d_gene: .; abundance: .; CDR3nt: TGTGCCAGCAGCGCGAGAACAGGGTTCCAAGAGACCCAGTACTTC; CDR3aa: CASSARTGFQETQYF
j_gene: TRBJ1-1; v_gene: TRBV20-1; d_gene: TRBD1; abundance: few; CDR3nt: TGCAGTGCCCTACAGGGGTTGGGCACTGAAGCTTTCTTT; CDR3aa: CSALQGLGTEAFF
j_gene: TRBJ1-2; v_gene: TRBV7-2; d_gene: .; abundance: .; CDR3nt: TGTGCCAGCAGACTTGGGACTGGATATGGCTACACCTTC; CDR3aa: CASRLGTGYGYTF
j_gene: TRBJ2-3; v_gene: TRBV7-2; d_gene: .; abundance: few; CDR3nt: TGTGCCAGCAGCTTAGCCGCCCCCACAGATACGCAGTATTTT; CDR3aa: CASSLAAPTDTQYF
j_gene: TRBJ2-4; v_gene: TRBV4-1; d_gene: .; abundance: few; CDR3nt: TGCGCCAGCAGCCAAGGGTCCGGCGGGTCGGCGGCCAAAAACATTCAGTACTTC; CDR3aa: CASSQGSGGSAAKNIQYF
j_gene: TRBJ1-1; v_gene: TRBV6-2/TRBV6-3; d_gene: .; abundance: .; CDR3nt: TGTGCCAGCAGCCCAGGGGACCTCACTGAAGCTTTCTTT; CDR3aa: CASSPGDLTEAFF
j_gene: TRBJ2-1; v_gene: TRBV10-3; d_gene: TRBD2; abundance: few; CDR3nt: TGTGCCATCACCCGGACTAGCGGGGGGGCCAATGAGCAGTTCTTC; CDR3aa: CAITRTSGGANEQFF
j_gene: TRBJ1-5; v_gene: TRBV12-3/TRBV12-4; d_gene: TRBD1; abundance: .; CDR3nt: TGTGCCAGCAGTGATAACAGGGGAGGCAATCAGCCCCAGCATTTT; CDR3aa: CASSDNRGGNQPQHF
j_gene: TRBJ2-1; v_gene: TRBV20-1; d_gene: .; abundance: .; CDR3nt: TGCAGTGCTAGTAGGAGCGCAAGCTCCTACAATGAGCAGTTCTTC; CDR3aa: CSASRSASSYNEQFF
j_gene: TRBJ1-1; v_gene: TRBV11-2; d_gene: .; abundance: few; CDR3nt: TGTGCCAGCAGCTTTGACGGGCTCACTGAAGCTTTCTTT; CDR3aa: CASSFDGLTEAFF
j_gene: TRBJ1-4; v_gene: TRBV27; d_gene: .; abundance: .; CDR3nt: TGTGCCAGCAGTTTATTACCTCCTCCCCAGGTTGAAAAACTGTTTTTT; CDR3aa: CASSLLPPPQVEKLFF
j_gene: TRBJ2-3; v_gene: TRBV15; d_gene: .; abundance: few; CDR3nt: TGTGCCACCAGCAGAGATGCGGCGAGCACAGATACGCAGTATTTT; CDR3aa: CATSRDAASTDTQYF
j_gene: TRBJ1-1; v_gene: TRBV11-2; d_gene: TRBD1; abundance: .; CDR3nt: TGTGCCAGCAGCTTAGGGGGACAGGCAGGTGAAGCTTTCTTT; CDR3aa: CASSLGGQAGEAFF
j_gene: TRBJ1-5; v_gene: TRBV29-1; d_gene: TRBD1; abundance: .; CDR3nt: TGCAGCTCCATCAGGGGGAATCAGCCCCAGCATTTT; CDR3aa: CSSIRGNQPQHF
j_gene: TRBJ1-5; v_gene: TRBV6-1; d_gene: .; abundance: few; CDR3nt: TGTGCCAGCAGTGAAGCAGGAGGGGACCAGCCCCAGCATTTT; CDR3aa: CASSEAGGDQPQHF
j_gene: TRBJ2-5; v_gene: TRBV19; d_gene: .; abundance: few; CDR3nt: TGTGCCAGTAGTATATGGACTGCGGGGCGGGAGACCCAGTACTTC; CDR3aa: CASSIWTAGRETQYF
j_gene: TRBJ1-5; v_gene: TRBV4-3; d_gene: .; abundance: .; CDR3nt: TGCGCCAGCAGCCAACGACGGGACAGCAATCAGCCCCAGCATTTT; CDR3aa: CASSQRRDSNQPQHF
j_gene: TRBJ2-7; v_gene: TRBV28; d_gene: TRBD2; abundance: .; CDR3nt: TGTGCCAGCGCCCATAGCGGGAGGTACTCCTACGAGCAGTACTTC; CDR3aa: CASAHSGRYSYEQYF
j_gene: TRBJ1-1; v_gene: TRBV10-3; d_gene: .; abundance: .; CDR3nt: TGTGCCATCAGTGATGGGACAAACACTGAAGCTTTCTTT; CDR3aa: CAISDGTNTEAFF
j_gene: TRBJ2-5; v_gene: TRBV5-1; d_gene: .; abundance: few; CDR3nt: TGCGCCAGCAGCTTGGCCGGGACCCAAGAGGAGACCCAGTACTTC; CDR3aa: CASSLAGTQEETQYF
j_gene: TRBJ2-3; v_gene: TRBV4-3; d_gene: .; abundance: many; CDR3nt: TGCGCCAGCAGCCAAGACGTGAGGGGGGCCACAGATACGCAGTATTTT; CDR3aa: CASSQDVRGATDTQYF
j_gene: TRBJ2-2; v_gene: TRBV29-1; d_gene: .; abundance: few; CDR3nt: TGCAGCGTTGAGCCGCACAATCCGAACACCGGGGAGCTGTTTTTT; CDR3aa: CSVEPHNPNTGELFF
j_gene: TRBJ1-2; v_gene: TRBV15; d_gene: .; abundance: .; CDR3nt: TGTGCCACCAGCGGGGGAGAAGGGAGCTGGAATGGCTACACCTTC; CDR3aa: CATSGGEGSWNGYTF